One and the same sample provided the 28 T cell receptor beta chains below, sequenced in a study of naive and memory T cell subsets. Two oligonucleotides, mixed equimolar, formed the beta constant-region primer covering TRBC1 and TRBC2. Four rounds of PCR amplified the ligated cDNA using nested alpha and beta constant-region primers plus SP2. TCRdb re-derived calls from the UMI-ligation and nested PCR reads in MiXCR, one entry per CDR3 protein. This table has 100,000 to 150,000 distinct CDR3 sequences, 36% appearing once. Sequences were obtained from central memory CD4+ T cells from blood. The receptors were gathered from a human donor in good health.

This clonotype occurred a few times. The genes are TRBV28 and TRBJ1-5; possibly TRBD1 for D (5 bases). The CDR3 is 14 residues long. The germline gives CDR1 MDHEN, CDR2 SYDVKM. V was trimmed by 8 bases and J by 3 bases, leaving 14 bases between them. CDR3 in DNA: TGTGCCAGCGGAAACACAGGTACCAATCAGCCCCAGCATTTT. Encoded protein: CASGNTGTNQPQHF.

The gene calls are TRBV6-1 and TRBJ2-7; the match to TRBD2 covers 9 bases. The CDR3 has 13 residues. Germline V gene data show CDR1 as MNHNS and CDR2 as SASEGT. Losses at the gene ends were 7 bases for V and 5 bases for J; bases not matched to a gene: 6. CDR3 region: CASKWTSVDEQYF. CDR3 nucleotide sequence: TGTGCCAGCAAGTGGACTAGCGTTGACGAGCAGTACTTC.

The V call is TRBV20-1, the J call TRBJ2-1; D is undetermined. The CDR3 extends over 11 amino acids. With 2 bases removed from V and 8 bases from J, the gap between germline ends came to 7 bases. Germline CDR1 is DFQATT and CDR2 is SNEGSKA (reference sequence). The chain's CDR3 is CSARLTHEQFF. The CDR3 region has the DNA TGCAGTGCTAGACTCACGCATGAGCAGTTCTTC.

The sample holds a few counts of this clonotype. This chain joins TRBV25-1 and TRBJ2-1; 7 bases are shared with TRBD1. The V and J ends lost 4 bases and 9 bases, in that order; junction bases with no gene match: 9. The CDR3 consists of 14 residues. The germline CDR1 and CDR2 sequences are MGHDK and SYGVNS. As DNA, the CDR3 is TGTGCCAGCAGTGTACAGATCCACAGGGGTGAGCAGTTCTTC. Translated: CASSVQIHRGEQFF. Looking up the rest from reference TRBV25-1 and TRBJ2-1 gives the full variable domain: EADIYQTPRYLVIGTGKKITLECSQTMGHDKMYWYQQDPGMELHLIHYSYGVNSTEKGDLSSESTVSRIRTEHFPLTLESARPSHTSQYLCASSVQIHRGEQFFGPGTRLTVL.

This rearrangement joins TRBV5-1 to TRBJ2-1, with 13 bases that match TRBD2. The ends lost 5 bases at V and 9 bases at J; junction bases unmatched: 8. Germline assignment: CDR1 SGHRS and CDR2 YFSETQ. The CDR3 loop spans 15 amino acids. As DNA, the CDR3 is TGCGCCAGCAGACATACTAGCGGGAGGGCCGGTGAGCAGTTCTTC. This translates into CASRHTSGRAGEQFF.

The chain combines TRBV5-1 with TRBJ2-7, with 7 nucleotides matching TRBD2. CDR1 and CDR2 (germline): SGHRS, YFSETQ. The length of the CDR3 is 14 residues. V trimming: 4 bases; J trimming: 0 bases; junction bases outside the gene matches: 4. CDR3 nucleotide sequence: TGCGCCAGCAGCCTGGGGGGGACCTCCTACGAGCAGTACTTC. Protein product: CASSLGGTSYEQYF.

V is TRBV7-2 and J is TRBJ2-7, with D possibly TRBD2 on 5 matching bases. The germline V and J ends were trimmed by 1 base and 7 bases, with 11 bases remaining between them. From germline, CDR1 is SGHTA and CDR2 FQGNSA. There are 13 residues in the CDR3. The CDR3: CASSLGLRREQYF. Here the CDR3 DNA reads TGTGCCAGCAGCTTAGGTTTGAGGAGGGAGCAGTACTTC.

The rearrangement uses TRBV7-2 and TRBJ2-7; TRBD2 aligns across 12 bases. The CDR3 covers 17 residues. With V trimmed by 2 bases and J by 3 bases, 8 bases remained unmatched. CDR1 and CDR2 (germline): SGHTA, FQGNSA. The CDR3 DNA sequence: TGTGCCAGCAGCTTATATGGCCTAGCGGGAGGGATCTACGAGCAGTACTTC. Protein sequence: CASSLYGLAGGIYEQYF.

This clonotype was seen more than once but under ten times. The V gene is TRBV20-1, the J gene TRBJ1-5; 8 bases fit TRBD1. Germline V gives CDR1 DFQATT, CDR2 SNEGSKA (reference sequence). Trimming removed 5 bases from V and 1 base from J; junction bases left unmatched: 4. The length of the CDR3 is 14 residues. CDR3 amino acids: CSAARDRSNQPQHF. CDR3 coding DNA: TGCAGTGCTGCCCGGGACAGGAGCAATCAGCCCCAGCATTTT.

This chain joins TRBV6-6 and TRBJ2-2; TRBD2 agrees at 9 bases. After removal of 0 bases from V and 0 bases from J, the junction contained 2 bases not matched to a gene. This CDR3 is built from 17 residues. CDR1 and CDR2 from the germline V gene are MNHNY and SVGAGI (reference sequence). In DNA, the CDR3 is TGTGCCAGCAGTTACTCTAGCGGGAGCCCGAACACCGGGGAGCTGTTTTTT. The encoded protein is CASSYSSGSPNTGELFF.

The rearrangement links TRBV7-9 to TRBJ2-2; 13 nucleotides line up with TRBD2. Germline CDR1 SEHNR, CDR2 FQNEAQ (reference sequence). This CDR3 has 17 amino acids. The J segment lost 0 bases and the V segment lost 6 bases, leaving 4 bases of the junction unmatched. The CDR3 sequence: CASRGTSGNSNTGELFF. The CDR3 DNA reads as TGTGCCAGCAGAGGGACTAGCGGGAACTCGAACACCGGGGAGCTGTTTTTT.

The chain couples TRBV5-4 to TRBJ2-3; TRBD2 matches at 7 bases. Germline V gives CDR1 SGHNT, CDR2 YYREEE (reference sequence). Losses at the gene ends were 4 bases for V and 2 bases for J; bases not matched to a gene: 10. This CDR3 has 16 amino acids. CDR3 amino acids: CASSKPGLHITDTQYF. The CDR3 DNA sequence: TGTGCCAGCAGCAAGCCGGGACTACATATCACAGATACGCAGTATTTT.

The chain couples TRBV21-1 to TRBJ1-3; the table's D call, TRBD1, was not checked against the DNA. TRBV21-1 is annotated as a pseudogene. CDR3 length: 15 amino acids. CDR3 in amino acids: CASSVQTGAGNTIYF. The DNA of the CDR3 is TGTGCCAGCAGCGTTCAGACAGGGGCTGGAAACACCATATATTTT.

The chain is built from TRBV20-1 and TRBJ1-5; no reliable D call. The CDR3 consists of 12 residues. Germline loops: CDR1 DFQATT, CDR2 SNEGSKA (reference sequence). Trimming removed 3 bases at V and 3 bases at J, with 6 bases between. The CDR3 region is CSASQLNQPQHF. The CDR3 coding sequence is TGCAGTGCTAGCCAGCTCAATCAGCCCCAGCATTTT.

The chain carries TRBV27 and TRBJ1-1; maybe TRBD1 (6 bases). Trimming took 3 bases from V and 0 from J, leaving 11 bases between them. The germline V gene has CDR1 MNHEY and CDR2 SMNVEV (reference sequence). The CDR3 length is 15 residues. CDR3 DNA: TGTGCCAGCAGTTTCGGTACAGGGCTGAACACTGAAGCTTTCTTT. This translates into CASSFGTGLNTEAFF.

The table lists this clonotype with a few counts. V usage is TRBV3-1 and J usage is TRBJ2-2, with 11 bases lining up with TRBD2. After removal of 1 base from V and 3 bases from J, the junction contained 1 base not matched to a gene. CDR3 length equals 16 residues. The germline gives CDR1 LGHDT, CDR2 YNNKEL (reference sequence). Here the CDR3 DNA reads TGTGCCAGCAGCCAAGGGACTAGCGGGTACACCGGGGAGCTGTTTTTT. Amino acids: CASSQGTSGYTGELFF.

This clonotype was seen only a few times. The chain uses TRBV6-2 or TRBV6-3 and TRBJ2-1; TRBD1 matches at 9 bases. CDR1 is MNHEY, CDR2 SVGEGT, per germline. Trimming took 7 bases from V and 6 from J; bases not matched to a gene: 10. The CDR3 sequence is 15 residues long. CDR3 in DNA: TGTGCCAGCACCCCCCGGGGACAGGGCACCAATGAGCAGTTCTTC. It encodes CASTPRGQGTNEQFF.

The table lists this clonotype with a count of one. The genes are TRBV20-1 and TRBJ2-1, with no clear D. This CDR3 has 14 residues. Trimming removed 4 bases from V and 2 bases from J, with 12 bases in between. From germline, CDR1 is DFQATT and CDR2 SNEGSKA (reference sequence). As DNA, the CDR3 is TGCAGTGCTACCGTAGGGTCGGCCTACAATGAGCAGTTCTTC. Its translation is CSATVGSAYNEQFF.

CDR3 DNA sequence: TGCAGCGTTGTCAGGCTAGCCAATAATGAGCAGTTCTTC. Amino acid sequence: CSVVRLANNEQFF. The genes are TRBV29-1 and TRBJ2-1; D might be TRBD2 (5 bases). CDR1 and CDR2 from the germline V gene are SQVTM and ANQGSEA. The CDR3 totals 13 residues. The ends were cut back, 4 bases at V and 7 bases at J, with 14 bases in the middle.

This clonotype was seen ten or more times. This rearrangement joins TRBV28 to TRBJ2-2; 7 nucleotides agree with TRBD1. Germline values: CDR1 MDHEN, CDR2 SYDVKM. Losses at the gene ends were 6 bases for V and 2 bases for J; bases not matched to a gene: 9. The CDR3 covers 16 residues. The CDR3 spells CASSSRGQINTGELFF. In DNA, the CDR3 is TGTGCCAGCAGCTCTAGGGGACAGATTAACACCGGGGAGCTGTTTTTT.

This clonotype has only a few counts. This rearrangement joins TRBV7-8 to TRBJ1-2; 7 nucleotides agree with TRBD1. The CDR3 runs to 13 residues. Germline trimming cut 3 bases from V and 6 bases from J; bases unmatched to any gene: 4. From germline, CDR1 is SGHVS and CDR2 FQNEAQ. CDR3: CASSLGTENGYTF. The CDR3, as DNA: TGTGCCAGCAGCTTGGGGACAGAGAATGGCTACACCTTC.

The V gene is TRBV28, the J gene TRBJ2-7; TRBD2 agrees at 11 bases. This CDR3 spans 16 amino acids. Per the germline V gene, CDR1 is MDHEN and CDR2 is SYDVKM. V lost 4 bases, J lost 0 bases, and 5 bases stayed unmatched. The CDR3 protein is CASSSGTSGTSYEQYF. In nucleotides, the CDR3 is TGTGCCAGCAGTTCCGGGACTAGCGGTACCTCCTACGAGCAGTACTTC.

This clonotype was counted a few times. V gene TRBV28 combines with J gene TRBJ2-5; D might be TRBD1 (6 bases). The V and J ends lost 6 bases and 6 bases respectively, with 14 bases between them. The CDR3 is 13 residues long. Germline values: CDR1 MDHEN, CDR2 SYDVKM. This chain's CDR3 is CASRLSGEKTQYF. CDR3 bases: TGTGCCAGCAGATTGTCAGGGGAAAAGACCCAGTACTTC.

The J gene is TRBJ2-2, the V gene TRBV12-3 or TRBV12-4, with TRBD1 identical over 8 bases. With 6 bases clipped from V and 4 bases from J, the junction kept 4 bases outside the gene matches. The CDR3 is 14 residues long. CDR3 sequence (DNA): TGTGCCAGCAGAGATACAGGGGGCACCGGGGAGCTGTTTTTT. Protein: CASRDTGGTGELFF.

The chain carries TRBV27 and TRBJ2-3; 12 nucleotides match TRBD2. Germline CDR1 reads MNHEY; CDR2 reads SMNVEV (reference sequence). The CDR3 is 16 amino acids. With 2 bases clipped from V and 3 bases from J, the junction kept 3 bases outside the gene matches. CDR3 amino acids: CASSLTSGRFTDTQYF. CDR3 DNA sequence: TGTGCCAGCAGTTTAACTAGCGGGAGGTTTACAGATACGCAGTATTTT.

The chain uses TRBV5-1 and TRBJ2-1; TRBD2 agrees at 9 bases. There are 15 residues in the CDR3. Germline V lookup: CDR1 SGHRS, CDR2 YFSETQ. The V segment lost 5 bases and the J segment 4 bases; nucleotides outside the gene matches: 7. CDR3 residues: CASSANSGGYNEQFF. The DNA of the CDR3 is TGCGCCAGCAGTGCTAATAGCGGGGGTTACAATGAGCAGTTCTTC.

This clonotype is medium-sized within its sample. This chain connects TRBV29-1 to TRBJ1-6; TRBD1 aligns across 8 bases. Germline-derived CDR1 and CDR2 are SQVTM and ANQGSEA. The CDR3 runs 13 residues. The trim removed 4 bases at V and 9 bases at J, leaving 5 bases unmatched. This CDR3 is CSVGGTGGSPLHF. The DNA of the CDR3 is TGCAGCGTTGGTGGGACAGGAGGTTCACCCCTCCACTTT.

This clonotype was recorded a few times. This chain joins TRBV28 and TRBJ1-2; D may be TRBD1 (5 bases). The CDR3 is made up of 14 amino acids. Germline loops: CDR1 MDHEN, CDR2 SYDVKM. Trimming removed 6 bases at V and 8 bases at J, with 19 bases between. CDR3 protein: CASSVQGAYGGYTF. The CDR3 bases are TGTGCCAGCAGCGTTCAAGGGGCCTATGGAGGCTACACCTTC.